This paragraph reports one TCR beta chain. The record originates from a study of blood T cells in healthy people across ages. Together with a sample-barcoded 5' primer, a J-beta primer mix was included in a second PCR lasting roughly 6 to 12 cycles. Each CDR3 protein is one row after TCRdb ran MiXCR on the 5' RACE reads. The table lists about 730,000 distinct CDR3 sequences, roughly two fifths of them singletons. The CDR3 consists of 11 residues. V lost 0 bases, J lost 10 bases, and 6 bases lay in between. Germline V gene lookup returns CDR1 LGHNA and CDR2 YNFKEQ. Sequences were obtained from blood. This clonotype originated in an older woman in good health. The chain couples TRBV4-2 to TRBJ1-2; D gene unclear. The CDR3 here is CASSQDGYYTF. The CDR3 DNA sequence: TGTGCCAGCAGCCAAGATGGGTACTACACCTTC.